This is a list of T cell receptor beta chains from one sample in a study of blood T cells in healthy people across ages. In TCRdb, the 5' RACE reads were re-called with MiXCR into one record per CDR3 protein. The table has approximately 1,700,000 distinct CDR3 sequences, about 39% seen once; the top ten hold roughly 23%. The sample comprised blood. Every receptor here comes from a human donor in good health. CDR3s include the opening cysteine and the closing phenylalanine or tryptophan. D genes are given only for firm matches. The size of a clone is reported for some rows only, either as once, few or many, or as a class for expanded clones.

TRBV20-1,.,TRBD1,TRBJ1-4,CSANSYGTENEKLFF,TGCAGTGCGAACTCATACGGGACAGAAAATGAAAAACTGTTTTTT
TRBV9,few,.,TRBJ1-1,CASSVEGSNTEAFF,TGTGCCAGCAGCGTAGAAGGGAGCAACACTGAAGCTTTCTTT
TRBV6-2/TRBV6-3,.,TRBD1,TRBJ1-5,CASNPRTGGRNLSPQHF,TGTGCCAGCAACCCGAGGACAGGGGGACGGAACCTGTCGCCCCAGCATTTT
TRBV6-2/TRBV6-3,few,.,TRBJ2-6,CASTNTRFGANVLTF,TGTGCCAGCACCAATACCCGATTTGGGGCCAACGTCCTGACTTTC
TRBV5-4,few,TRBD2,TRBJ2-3,CASSLIGLGPMDTQYF,TGTGCCAGCAGCCTAATAGGACTAGGCCCCATGGATACGCAGTATTTT
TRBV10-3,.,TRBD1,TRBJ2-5,CAIREQGVQETQYF,TGTGCCATCAGGGAACAGGGGGTCCAAGAGACCCAGTACTTC
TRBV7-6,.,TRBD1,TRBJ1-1,CASSPSLLGEGAGTEAFF,TGTGCCAGCAGCCCCTCGTTGCTTGGTGAGGGGGCTGGCACTGAAGCTTTCTTT
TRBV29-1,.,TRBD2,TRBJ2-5,CSIKRDLQETQYF,TGCAGCATTAAGCGGGACCTCCAAGAGACCCAGTACTTC
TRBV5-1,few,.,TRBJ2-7,CASSDSRAGTVSYEQYF,TGCGCCAGCAGCGATTCCCGTGCAGGGACTGTCTCCTACGAGCAGTACTTC
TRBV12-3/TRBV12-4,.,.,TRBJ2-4,CASSSLGGSYIQYF,TGTGCCAGCAGCTCCCTTGGGGGCTCCTACATTCAGTACTTC
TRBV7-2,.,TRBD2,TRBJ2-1,CASSLEAGDRYNEQFF,TGTGCCAGCAGCTTAGAAGCGGGGGACCGCTACAATGAGCAGTTCTTC
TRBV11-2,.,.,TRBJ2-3,CASSSAWTDSTDTQYF,TGTGCCAGCAGCTCAGCCTGGACAGACAGCACAGATACGCAGTATTTT
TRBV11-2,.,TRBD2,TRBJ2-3,CASSLDDPWGGRRDTQYF,TGTGCCAGCAGCTTAGATGACCCATGGGGGGGAAGGAGGGATACGCAGTATTTT
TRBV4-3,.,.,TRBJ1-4,CASSQGQRGNNEKLFF,TGCGCCAGCAGCCAAGGGCAGAGGGGGAATAATGAAAAACTGTTTTTT
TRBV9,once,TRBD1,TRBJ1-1,CASSVGSGGGEAFF,TGTGCCAGCAGCGTAGGGTCAGGGGGCGGTGAAGCTTTCTTT
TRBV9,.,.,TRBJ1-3,CASSVAQYSGNTIYF,TGTGCCAGCAGCGTAGCGCAATATTCTGGAAACACCATATATTTT
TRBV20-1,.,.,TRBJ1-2,CSARSGVYGYTF,TGCAGTGCTAGGTCGGGGGTCTATGGCTACACCTTC
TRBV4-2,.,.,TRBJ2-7,CANSPPNHEQYF,TGTGCCAACAGCCCTCCTAACCACGAGCAGTACTTC
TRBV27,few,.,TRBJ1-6,CASSRFYNSPLHF,TGTGCCAGCAGTCGATTCTATAATTCACCCCTCCACTTT
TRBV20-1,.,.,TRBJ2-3,CSDSGSSPDTQYF,TGCAGTGACTCAGGGTCCTCCCCAGATACGCAGTATTTT
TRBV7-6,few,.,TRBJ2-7,CASSRLANGDEQYF,TGTGCCAGCAGCCGTCTAGCTAACGGGGACGAGCAGTACTTC
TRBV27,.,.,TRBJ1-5,CASRADGTRLAQHF,TGTGCCAGCAGAGCGGACGGTACCAGGTTAGCCCAGCATTTT
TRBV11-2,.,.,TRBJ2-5,CASSFKVGETQYF,TGTGCCAGCAGCTTCAAGGTGGGAGAGACCCAGTACTTC
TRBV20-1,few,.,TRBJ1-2,CSARQQPDNYGYTF,TGCAGTGCTAGGCAACAGCCAGATAACTATGGCTACACCTTC
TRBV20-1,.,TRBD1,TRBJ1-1,CSAVLGQFRDTEAFF,TGCAGTGCTGTCCTGGGACAGTTCAGGGACACTGAAGCTTTCTTT
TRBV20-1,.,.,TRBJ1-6,CSASGEANSPLHF,TGCAGTGCTAGCGGGGAGGCTAATTCACCCCTCCACTTT
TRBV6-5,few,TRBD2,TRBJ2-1,CASTELAGGYNEQFF,TGTGCCAGCACCGAACTAGCGGGGGGCTACAATGAGCAGTTCTTC
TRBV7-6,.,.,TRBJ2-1,CASSLEISSYNEQFF,TGTGCCAGCAGCTTAGAAATAAGCTCCTACAATGAGCAGTTCTTC
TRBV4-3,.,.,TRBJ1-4,CASSQEPGGLDEKLFF,TGCGCCAGCAGCCAAGAACCGGGAGGGTTAGATGAAAAACTGTTTTTT
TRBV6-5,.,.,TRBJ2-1,CASSDTGTAYNEQFF,TGTGCCAGCAGTGATACCGGGACTGCCTACAATGAGCAGTTCTTC
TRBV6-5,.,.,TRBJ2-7,CASSPTTPNTAYEQYF,TGTGCCAGCAGCCCAACCACACCGAATACAGCCTACGAGCAGTACTTC
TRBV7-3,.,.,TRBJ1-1,CASSFGGGHAEAFF,TGTGCCAGCAGCTTCGGTGGGGGCCACGCTGAAGCTTTCTTT
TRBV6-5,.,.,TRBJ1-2,CASSWGPGGHYGYTF,TGTGCCAGCAGTTGGGGCCCGGGGGGCCACTATGGCTACACCTTC
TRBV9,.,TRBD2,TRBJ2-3,CASSVSGGAADTQYF,TGTGCCAGCAGCGTTAGCGGGGGGGCCGCAGATACGCAGTATTTT
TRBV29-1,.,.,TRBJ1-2,CSVEGGRGVYGYTF,TGCAGCGTTGAAGGGGGTCGGGGAGTCTATGGCTACACCTTC
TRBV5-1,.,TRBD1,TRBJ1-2,CASSSFQGQNNYGYTF,TGCGCCAGCAGTAGTTTCCAGGGACAGAATAACTATGGCTACACCTTC
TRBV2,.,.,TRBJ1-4,CASGEQGYEKLFF,TGTGCCAGCGGGGAACAGGGATATGAAAAACTGTTTTTT
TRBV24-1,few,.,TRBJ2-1,CATSDFGTRGLNEQFF,TGTGCCACCAGTGATTTTGGGACCAGGGGATTGAATGAGCAGTTCTTC
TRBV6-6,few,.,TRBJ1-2,CASRGTYGYTF,TGTGCCAGCAGGGGGACCTATGGCTACACCTTC
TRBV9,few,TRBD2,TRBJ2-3,CASGGVTDTQYF,TGTGCCAGCGGGGGGGTGACAGATACGCAGTATTTT
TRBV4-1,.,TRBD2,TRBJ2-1,CASSQVSGGAIDNEQFF,TGCGCCAGCAGCCAAGTTAGCGGGGGGGCAATCGACAATGAGCAGTTCTTC
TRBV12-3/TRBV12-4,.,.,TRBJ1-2,CASSLRHREPYGYTF,TGTGCCAGCAGTTTGAGGCACAGGGAGCCTTATGGCTACACCTTC
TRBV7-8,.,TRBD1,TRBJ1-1,CASTSTGNLNTEAFF,TGTGCCAGCACCTCGACAGGGAACCTGAACACTGAAGCTTTCTTT
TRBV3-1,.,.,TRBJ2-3,CASVERSTDTQYF,TGTGCCAGCGTGGAAAGGAGCACAGATACGCAGTATTTT
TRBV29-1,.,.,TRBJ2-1,CSVLSDSSYNEQFF,TGCAGCGTTCTTAGTGACAGTTCATACAATGAGCAGTTCTTC
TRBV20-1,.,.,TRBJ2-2,CSARYRDPGELFF,TGCAGTGCTAGATATAGAGATCCCGGGGAGCTGTTTTTT
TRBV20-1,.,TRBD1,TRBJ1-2,CSAGQGARGYTF,TGCAGTGCTGGACAGGGGGCACGGGGCTACACCTTC
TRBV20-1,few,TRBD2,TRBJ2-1,CSAPTSGGMNEQFF,TGCAGTGCTCCGACTAGCGGGGGAATGAATGAGCAGTTCTTC
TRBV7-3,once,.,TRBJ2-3,CASSLKGMGTNPTDTQYF,TGTGCCAGCAGCTTAAAGGGAATGGGGACCAACCCCACAGATACGCAGTATTTT
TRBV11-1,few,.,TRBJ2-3,CASSGGKSTDTQYF,TGTGCCAGCAGCGGAGGAAAGAGCACAGATACGCAGTATTTT